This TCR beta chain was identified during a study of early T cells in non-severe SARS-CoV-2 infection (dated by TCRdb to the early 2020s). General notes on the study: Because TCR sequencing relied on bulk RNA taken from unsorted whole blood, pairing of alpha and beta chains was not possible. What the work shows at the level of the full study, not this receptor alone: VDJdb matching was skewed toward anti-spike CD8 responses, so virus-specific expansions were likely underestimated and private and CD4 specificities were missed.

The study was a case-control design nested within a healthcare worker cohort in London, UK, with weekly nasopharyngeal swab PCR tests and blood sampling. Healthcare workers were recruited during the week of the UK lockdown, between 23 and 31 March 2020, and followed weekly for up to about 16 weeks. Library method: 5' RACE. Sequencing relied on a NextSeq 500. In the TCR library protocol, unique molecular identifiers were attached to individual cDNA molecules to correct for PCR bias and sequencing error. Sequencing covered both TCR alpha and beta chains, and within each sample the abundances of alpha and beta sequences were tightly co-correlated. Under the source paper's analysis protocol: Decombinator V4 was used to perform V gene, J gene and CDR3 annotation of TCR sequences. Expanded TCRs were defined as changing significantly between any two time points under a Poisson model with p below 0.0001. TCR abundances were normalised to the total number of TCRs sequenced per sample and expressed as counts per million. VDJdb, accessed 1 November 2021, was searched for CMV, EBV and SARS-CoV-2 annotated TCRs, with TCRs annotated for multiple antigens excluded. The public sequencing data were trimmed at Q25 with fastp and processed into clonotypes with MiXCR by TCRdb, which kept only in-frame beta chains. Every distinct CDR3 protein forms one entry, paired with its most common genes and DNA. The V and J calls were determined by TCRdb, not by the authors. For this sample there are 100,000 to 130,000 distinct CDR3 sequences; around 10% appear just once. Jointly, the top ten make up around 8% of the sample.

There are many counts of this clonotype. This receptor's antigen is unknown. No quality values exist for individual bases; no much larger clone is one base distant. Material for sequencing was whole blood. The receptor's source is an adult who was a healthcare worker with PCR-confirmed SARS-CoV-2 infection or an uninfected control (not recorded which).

DNA sequence: TGCAGTGCTTGGGGGAATTACTATGGCTACACCTTC. Translation gives CSAWGNYYGYTF. This chain is built from TRBV20-1 and TRBJ1-2; perhaps TRBD1 is the D gene, with 5 bases matching. Based on the germline V gene (reference sequence), the CDR1 and CDR2 sequences are DFQATT and SNEGSKA. V loses 5 bases, J loses 3 bases, and the germline ends lie 10 bases apart. The CDR3 has 12 amino acids, counting the end cysteine and phenylalanine. Only CDR3 DNA is held: 36 bases, read in frame from base 1.